The 2 T cell receptor beta chains in this list originate from one sample, sequenced in a study of OX40 agonist ivuxolimab in advanced cancers. Profiled with immunoSEQ multiplex PCR; TCRdb holds only in-frame clones, not every one. This table holds some 46,000 clones, more than 70% found once. The source was CD4+ or CD8+ T cells sorted from blood, collected in a trial of the OX40 agonist ivuxolimab. Source of these receptors: an adult with an advanced solid tumor such as melanoma, head and neck, liver or kidney cancer.

The rearrangement uses TRBV5-4 and TRBJ2-2, with 8 positions matching TRBD1. J lost 5 bases, V lost 4 bases, and 13 bases had no gene match. Germline V gene lookup returns CDR1 SGHNT and CDR2 YYREEE (reference sequence). The CDR3 length is 17 residues. CDR3 region: CASSLGQGVPLTGELFF. The CDR3 coding sequence is TGTGCCAGCAGCCTTGGACAGGGTGTACCCTTGACCGGGGAGCTGTTTTTT.

The chain couples TRBV19 to TRBJ1-1; the match to TRBD1 covers 7 bases. The CDR3 contains 13 residues. V was clipped by 6 bases and J by 3 bases; unmatched bases: 4. Germline loops: CDR1 LNHDA, CDR2 SQIVND (reference sequence). CDR3 nucleotide sequence: TGTGCCAGTAGCCACAGGGGCGACACTGAAGCTTTCTTT. Protein sequence: CASSHRGDTEAFF. Complete variable domain (other parts from reference TRBV19 and TRBJ1-1): DGGITQSPKYLFRKEGQNVTLSCEQNLNHDAMYWYRQDPGQGLRLIYYSQIVNDFQKGDIAEGYSVSREKKESFPLTVTSAQKNPTAFYLCASSHRGDTEAFFGQGTRLTVV.